This T cell receptor (beta chain) is drawn from a study of blood T cell repertoires in COVID-19. At the level of the study: The cDNA or gDNA used as material had been derived from T cells, B-cell-depleted T cells, or PBMCs.

Germline-derived CDR1 and CDR2 are SNHLY and FYNNEI. Trimming pared 7 bases from V and 1 base from J, leaving 10 bases between. The CDR3 has 13 amino acids. In assigning cohorts, the study relied on participant-reported clinical history. Assay: immunoSEQ multiplex PCR; the TCRdb copy retains only in-frame clones and omits some. The top ten clones hold less than 4.5% of a sample with some 300,000 clones, just over 85% of them seen once. The material sequenced was PBMCs or T cells enriched from blood (not recorded which). The rearrangement joins TRBV2 to TRBJ1-1, with D maybe TRBD1 (5 bases). The sequence was obtained from a man aged 25 to 45 who had recovered from COVID-19. The CDR3 region is CASTADRNTEAFF. The CDR3, as DNA: TGTGCCAGCACCGCTGACAGGAACACTGAAGCTTTCTTT.